The clone carrying this T cell receptor beta chain was seen ten or more times. Its antigen is unidentified. Both TCR beta VDJ combination and CDR3 sequence profiling were carried out. Genomic DNA was the template for this profiling. MiXCR, run by TCRdb on the reads, gives a single entry per CDR3 protein. The sample carries 400,000 to 450,000 distinct CDR3 sequences, around 72% recorded once. This record comes from a study of CD8+CD57+ T cells in acquired aplastic anemia. Overall study context: Isolated CD4+ and CD8+ cells, once sorted, yielded DNA averaging about 3 ug. Healthy donors gave around 9.9 million reads on average for CD4+ cells.

The length of the CDR3 is 15 residues. The V end lost 4 bases, the J end lost 0 bases, and 14 bases lay between the germline ends. From germline, CDR1 is SGDLS and CDR2 YYNGEE. General study points: Patients versus controls showed no significant CD8+ Simpson's diversity difference. Patients and controls turned out to have twenty-nine CD8+ CDR3 sequences in common.

This chain connects TRBV9 to TRBJ2-7; weak D call: TRBD1 (5 bases). Sequenced material: sorted CD4+, CD8+, or CD8+CD57+ T cells (not recorded which) from PBMCs. This receptor was obtained from a human donor in good health, serving as a control. The CDR3 DNA follows: TGTGCCAGCAGCCTCGGACAAGACCTCTCCTACGAGCAGTACTTC. Amino acid sequence: CASSLGQDLSYEQYF.